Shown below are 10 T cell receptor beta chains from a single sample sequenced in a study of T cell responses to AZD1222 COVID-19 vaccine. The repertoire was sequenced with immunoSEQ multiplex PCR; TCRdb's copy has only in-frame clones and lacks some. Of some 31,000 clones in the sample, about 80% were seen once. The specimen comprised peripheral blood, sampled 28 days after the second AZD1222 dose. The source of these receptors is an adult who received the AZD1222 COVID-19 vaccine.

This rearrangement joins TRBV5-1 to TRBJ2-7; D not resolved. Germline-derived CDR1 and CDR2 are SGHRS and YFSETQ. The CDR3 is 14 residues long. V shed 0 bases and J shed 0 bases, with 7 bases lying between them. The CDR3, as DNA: TGCGCCAGCAGCTTGGGCAGAAGCTCCTACGAGCAGTACTTC. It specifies CASSLGRSSYEQYF.

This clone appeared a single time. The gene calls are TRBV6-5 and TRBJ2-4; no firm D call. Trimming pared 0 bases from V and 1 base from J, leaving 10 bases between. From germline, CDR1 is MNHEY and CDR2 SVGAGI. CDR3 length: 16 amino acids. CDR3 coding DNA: TGTGCCAGCAGTTACTCGACGGGTCGGGCCAAAAACATTCAGTACTTC. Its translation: CASSYSTGRAKNIQYF.

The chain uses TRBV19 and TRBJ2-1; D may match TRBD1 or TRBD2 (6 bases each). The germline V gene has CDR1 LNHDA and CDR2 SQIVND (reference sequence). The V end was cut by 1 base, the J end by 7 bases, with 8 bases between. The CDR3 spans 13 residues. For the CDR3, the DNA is TGTGCCAGTAGTATAGGGAGGGGGAATGAGCAGTTCTTC. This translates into CASSIGRGNEQFF.

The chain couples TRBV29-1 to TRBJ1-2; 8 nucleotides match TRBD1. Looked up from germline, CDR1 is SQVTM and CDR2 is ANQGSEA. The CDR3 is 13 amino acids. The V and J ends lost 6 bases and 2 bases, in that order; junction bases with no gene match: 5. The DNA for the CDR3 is TGCAGCGTCAGGACAGGGAAAAACTATGGCTACACCTTC. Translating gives CSVRTGKNYGYTF.

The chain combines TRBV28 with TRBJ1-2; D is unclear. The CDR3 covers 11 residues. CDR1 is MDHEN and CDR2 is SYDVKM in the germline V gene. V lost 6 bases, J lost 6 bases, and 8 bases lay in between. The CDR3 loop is CASRRKDGYTF. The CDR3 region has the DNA TGTGCCAGCAGGAGAAAAGATGGCTACACCTTC.

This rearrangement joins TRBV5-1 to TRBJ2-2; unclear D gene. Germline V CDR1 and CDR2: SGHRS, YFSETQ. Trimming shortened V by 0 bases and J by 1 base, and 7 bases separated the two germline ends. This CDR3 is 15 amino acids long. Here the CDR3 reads CASSLAAENTGELFF. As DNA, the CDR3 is TGCGCCAGCAGCTTGGCCGCGGAGAACACCGGGGAGCTGTTTTTT.

CDR3 sequence (DNA): TGTGCCAGCAGCCAAACAACCGGGACAGACTACGGAAAACTGTTTTTT. Its translation is CASSQTTGTDYGKLFF. V is TRBV14 and J is TRBJ1-4; 7 nucleotides line up with TRBD1. Unmatched junction bases numbered 13, after V lost 2 bases and J lost 10 bases. CDR1 and CDR2 (germline): SGHDN, FVKESK. The CDR3 loop spans 16 amino acids.

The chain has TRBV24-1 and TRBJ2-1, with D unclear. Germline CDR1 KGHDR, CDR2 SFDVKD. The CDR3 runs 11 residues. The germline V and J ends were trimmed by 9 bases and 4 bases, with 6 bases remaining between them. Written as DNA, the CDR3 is TGTGCCACCCAGCTGTACAATGAGCAGTTCTTC. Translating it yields CATQLYNEQFF.

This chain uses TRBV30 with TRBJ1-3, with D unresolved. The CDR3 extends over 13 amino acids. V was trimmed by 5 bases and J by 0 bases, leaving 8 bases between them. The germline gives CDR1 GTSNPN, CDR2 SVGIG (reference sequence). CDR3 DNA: TGTGCCTGGGCGGTATTCTCTGGAAACACCATATATTTT. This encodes CAWAVFSGNTIYF.

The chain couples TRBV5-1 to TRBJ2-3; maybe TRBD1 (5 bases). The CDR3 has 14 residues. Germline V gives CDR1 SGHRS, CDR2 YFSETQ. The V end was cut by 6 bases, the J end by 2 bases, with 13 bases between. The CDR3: CASTESGATDTQYF. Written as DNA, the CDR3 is TGCGCCAGCACTGAGTCTGGGGCCACAGATACGCAGTATTTT.